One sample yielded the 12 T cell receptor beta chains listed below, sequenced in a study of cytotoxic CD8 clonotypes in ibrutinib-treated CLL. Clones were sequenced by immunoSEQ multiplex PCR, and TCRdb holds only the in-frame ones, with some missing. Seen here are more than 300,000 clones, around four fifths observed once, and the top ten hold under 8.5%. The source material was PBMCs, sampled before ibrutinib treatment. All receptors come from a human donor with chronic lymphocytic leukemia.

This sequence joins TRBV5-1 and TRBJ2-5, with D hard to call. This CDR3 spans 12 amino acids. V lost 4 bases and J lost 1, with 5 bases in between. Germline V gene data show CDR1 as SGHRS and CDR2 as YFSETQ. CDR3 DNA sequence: TGCGCCAGCAGCAGGGTCCAAGAGACCCAGTACTTC. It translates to CASSRVQETQYF.

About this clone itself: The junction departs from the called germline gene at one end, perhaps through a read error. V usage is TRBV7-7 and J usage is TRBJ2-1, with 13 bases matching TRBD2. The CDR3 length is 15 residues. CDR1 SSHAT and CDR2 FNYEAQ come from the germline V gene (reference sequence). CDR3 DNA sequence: TGTGCTAGCAGCCCCGGACTAGCGGGAGCGATTGAGCAGTTCTTC. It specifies CASSPGLAGAIEQFF.

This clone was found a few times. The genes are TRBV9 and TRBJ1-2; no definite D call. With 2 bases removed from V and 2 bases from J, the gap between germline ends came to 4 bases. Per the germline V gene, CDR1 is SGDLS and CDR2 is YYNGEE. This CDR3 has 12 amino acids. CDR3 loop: CASSVGNYGYTF. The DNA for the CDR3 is TGTGCCAGCAGCGTGGGCAACTATGGCTACACCTTC. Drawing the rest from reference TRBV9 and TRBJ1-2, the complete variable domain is DSGVTQTPKHLITATGQRVTLRCSPRSGDLSVYWYQQSLDQGLQFLIQYYNGEERAKGNILERFSAQQFPDLHSELNLSSLELGDSALYFCASSVGNYGYTFGSGTRLTVV.

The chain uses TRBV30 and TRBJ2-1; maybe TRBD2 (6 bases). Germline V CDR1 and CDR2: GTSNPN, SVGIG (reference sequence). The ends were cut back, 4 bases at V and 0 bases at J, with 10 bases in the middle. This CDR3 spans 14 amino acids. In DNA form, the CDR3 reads TGTGCCTGGATAAGGGACTCCTCCTACAATGAGCAGTTCTTC. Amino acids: CAWIRDSSYNEQFF. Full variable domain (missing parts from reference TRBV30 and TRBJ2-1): SQTIHQWPATLVQPVGSPLSLECTVEGTSNPNLYWYRQAAGRGLQLLFYSVGIGQISSEVPQNLSASRPQDRQFILSSKKLLLSDSGFYLCAWIRDSSYNEQFFGPGTRLTVL.

The CDR3 nucleotides are TGTGCCAGCAGTCCCGGGACTAGCACCAATGAGCAGTTCTTC. Translated, it gives CASSPGTSTNEQFF. The rearrangement uses TRBV27 and TRBJ2-1; TRBD2 agrees at 9 bases. The CDR3 sequence is 14 residues long. In germline, CDR1 is MNHEY, CDR2 SMNVEV (reference sequence). The trim removed 5 bases at V and 6 bases at J, leaving 5 bases unmatched.

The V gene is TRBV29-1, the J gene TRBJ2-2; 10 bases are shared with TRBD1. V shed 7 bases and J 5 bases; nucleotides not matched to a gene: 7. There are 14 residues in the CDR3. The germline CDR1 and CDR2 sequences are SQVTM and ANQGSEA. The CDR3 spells CSARDRGRTGELFF. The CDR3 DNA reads TGCAGCGCCAGGGACAGGGGAAGGACCGGGGAGCTGTTTTTT.

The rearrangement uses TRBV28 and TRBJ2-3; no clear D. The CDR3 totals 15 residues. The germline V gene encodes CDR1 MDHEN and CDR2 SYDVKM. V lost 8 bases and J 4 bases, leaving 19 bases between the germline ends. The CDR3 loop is CASYRRRTYPDTQYF. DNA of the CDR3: TGTGCCAGCTACCGTAGAAGGACCTATCCAGATACGCAGTATTTT.

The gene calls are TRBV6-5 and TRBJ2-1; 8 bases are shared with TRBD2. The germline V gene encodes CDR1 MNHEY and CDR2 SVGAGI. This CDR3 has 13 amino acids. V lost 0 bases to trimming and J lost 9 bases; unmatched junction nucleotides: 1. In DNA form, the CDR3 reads TGTGCCAGCAGTTACTCCCTAGCGGGTGAGCAGTTCTTC. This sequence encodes CASSYSLAGEQFF.

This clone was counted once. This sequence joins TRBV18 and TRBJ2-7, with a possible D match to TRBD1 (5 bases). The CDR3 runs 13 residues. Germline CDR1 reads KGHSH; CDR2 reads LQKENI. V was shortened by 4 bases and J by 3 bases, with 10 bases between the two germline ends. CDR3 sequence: CASSRGRDYEQYF. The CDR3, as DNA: TGTGCCAGCTCACGGGGCCGTGACTACGAGCAGTACTTC.

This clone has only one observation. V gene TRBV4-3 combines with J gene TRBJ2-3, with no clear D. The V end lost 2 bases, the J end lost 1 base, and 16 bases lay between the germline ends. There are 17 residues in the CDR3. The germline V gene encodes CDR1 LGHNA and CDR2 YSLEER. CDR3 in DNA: TGCGCCAGCAGCCAACAGAGTAGGGATTGGGGCACAGATACGCAGTATTTT. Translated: CASSQQSRDWGTDTQYF.

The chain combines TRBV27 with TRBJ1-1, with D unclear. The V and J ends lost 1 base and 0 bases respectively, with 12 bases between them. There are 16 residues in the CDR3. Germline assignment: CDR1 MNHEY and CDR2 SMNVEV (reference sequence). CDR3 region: CASSLFSVALNTEAFF. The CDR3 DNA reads TGTGCCAGCAGTTTATTTTCGGTGGCATTGAACACTGAAGCTTTCTTT.

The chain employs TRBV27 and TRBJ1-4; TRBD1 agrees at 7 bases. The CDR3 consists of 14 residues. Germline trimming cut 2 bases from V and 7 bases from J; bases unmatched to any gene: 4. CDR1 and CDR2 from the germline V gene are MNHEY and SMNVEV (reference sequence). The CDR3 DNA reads TGTGCCAGCAGTTTAGAGACAGGGAGTGAAAAACTGTTTTTT. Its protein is CASSLETGSEKLFF.